This T cell receptor beta chain is drawn from a study of T cells after yellow fever vaccination. General study findings and limits: Re-detected after boosting: most primary clones, around 97% of CD4 and 80% to 90% of CD8.

CDR1 is SGHRS, CDR2 YFSETQ, per germline. The CDR3 is made up of 16 amino acids. The V gene lost 1 base and the J gene lost 3 bases, with 16 bases spanning the gap. This clonotype was seen a handful of times. Its antigen is unknown. By 5'RACE template switching, TCR cDNA was produced, with a universal primer site and UMIs added in the process. TCRdb called the 5' RACE reads again in MiXCR, with one record for every CDR3 protein. The sample carries roughly 340,000 distinct CDR3 sequences, approximately 3.9% recorded once. The source is a man aged 18 to 35 who received the YFV17D yellow fever vaccine. The gene calls are TRBV5-1 and TRBJ1-1, with D possibly TRBD1 on 6 matching bases. The source material was PBMCs, sampled 5 days after the yellow fever booster vaccination. The CDR3 protein is CASSLRSQGRDTEAFF. In nucleotides, the CDR3 is TGCGCCAGCAGCTTGCGCTCTCAGGGGCGGGACACTGAAGCTTTCTTT. Supplemented by reference TRBV5-1 and TRBJ1-1, the full variable domain reads KAGVTQTPRYLIKTRGQQVTLSCSPISGHRSVSWYQQTPGQGLQFLFEYFSETQRNKGNFPGRFSGRQFSNSRSEMNVSTLELGDSALYLCASSLRSQGRDTEAFFGQGTRLTVV.